The 26 T cell receptor beta chains below all came from one sample that was sequenced in a study of molecular identifiers for immune sequencing clone quantification. TCRdb processed the PCR reads anew with MiXCR; each CDR3 protein has one entry. The profile shows hundreds of thousands of distinct CDR3 sequences, about 22% of them singletons. The sequenced sample was naive CD8+ T cells from blood, with Jurkat cell RNA spiked in. Subset given: FACS-sorted CD8+CD4-CCR7+CD45RA+ naive T cells. Receptor source: a human donor in good health. Some libraries in this study had Jurkat cell RNA spiked in.

Ten or more counts support this clonotype. The chain combines TRBV5-8 with TRBJ1-5; D remains unclear. Trimming stripped 3 bases from V and 6 bases from J, with 22 bases between. This CDR3 is 17 amino acids long. Per the germline V gene, CDR1 is SGHTS and CDR2 is YDEGEE. CDR3 region: CASSSIPQADLGQPQHF. The CDR3 bases are TGTGCCAGCAGCTCGATACCCCAGGCAGACTTAGGTCAGCCCCAGCATTTT.

This clonotype came up a few times. V gene TRBV11-2 combines with J gene TRBJ2-7; no clear D gene. The CDR3 length is 14 residues. The germline V gene has CDR1 SGHAT and CDR2 FQNNGV. Trimming shortened V by 4 bases and J by 5 bases, and 15 bases separated the two germline ends. DNA of the CDR3: TGTGCCAGCAGCTGGCTAGGGCCCCAAGACGAGCAGTACTTC. Residues: CASSWLGPQDEQYF.

This clonotype was observed at least ten times. V gene TRBV7-8 combines with J gene TRBJ1-5; D is undetermined. The CDR3 covers 14 residues. Trimming stripped 1 base from V and 4 bases from J, with 8 bases between. Looked up from germline, CDR1 is SGHVS and CDR2 is FQNEAQ. DNA for the CDR3: TGTGCCAGCAGCTTAGAAAAGGGTAATCAGCCCCAGCATTTT. Amino acid sequence: CASSLEKGNQPQHF.

There are many counts of this clonotype. The chain is built from TRBV12-3 or TRBV12-4 and TRBJ1-1; D gene uncertain. V gave up 8 bases and J gave up 6 bases, with 19 bases separating them. This CDR3 has 14 amino acids. This CDR3 reads CASRDTGLPSEAFF. CDR3 sequence (DNA): TGTGCCAGCCGAGACACCGGACTCCCATCTGAAGCTTTCTTT.

Details on this clonotype: It is likely a read error, because the conserved phenylalanine at the end of the CDR3 is missing. This chain uses TRBV12-3 or TRBV12-4 with TRBJ1-1, with D perhaps matching TRBD1 (6 bases). Trimming took off 6 bases at V and 4 bases at J, with 12 bases between the two ends. This CDR3 region has 13 residues. The CDR3 region has the DNA TGTGCCAGCAGACAAACAGGGTTCACTGAAGCTTTCCTT. It specifies CASRQTGFTEAFL.

The rearrangement uses TRBV28 and TRBJ1-2; D is ambiguous. Germline V gene lookup returns CDR1 MDHEN and CDR2 SYDVKM. This CDR3 contains 10 residues. CDR3 protein: CGTGGYGYTF. The CDR3 region has the DNA TGTGGGACCGGAGGCTATGGCTACACCTTC.

In its sample, this clonotype was seen a few times. The chain's CDR3 is CASSLPGQGYNEQFF. The CDR3 nucleotides read TGTGCCAGCAGCCTACCGGGACAGGGTTACAATGAGCAGTTCTTC. V gene TRBV13 combines with J gene TRBJ2-1; TRBD1 agrees at 9 bases. Trimming took 5 bases from V and 4 from J; bases not matched to a gene: 6. This CDR3 comprises 15 residues. Per the germline V gene, CDR1 is PRHDT and CDR2 is FYEKMQ (reference sequence).

Concerning this clonotype itself: A much bigger clone sits one base away, suggesting this may be a read error. The V gene is TRBV12-3 or TRBV12-4, the J gene TRBJ1-1; D is undetermined. This CDR3 region has 14 residues. CDR3 nucleotides: TGTGCCAGCAGTTTTGCCCGCTCGAACGCTGAAGCTTTCTTT. Translating it yields CASSFARSNAEAFF.

This clonotype was seen only a few times. This chain uses TRBV28 with TRBJ2-7; D remains unclear. CDR3 size: 15 residues. The germline V and J ends were trimmed by 3 bases and 1 base, with 13 bases remaining between them. Per the germline V gene, CDR1 is MDHEN and CDR2 is SYDVKM. The CDR3: CASSFESPVSYEQYF. The CDR3, as DNA: TGTGCCAGCAGTTTTGAGAGCCCTGTTTCCTACGAGCAGTACTTC.

The chain couples TRBV5-8 to TRBJ2-5, with a tentative D call TRBD2 (5 bases). There are 16 residues in the CDR3. The V end was cut by 0 bases, the J end by 5 bases, with 17 bases between. CDR1 is SGHTS and CDR2 is YDEGEE in the germline V gene. This CDR3 reads CASSLDVVGEGETQYF. CDR3 nucleotides: TGTGCCAGCAGCTTGGACGTGGTCGGGGAAGGGGAGACCCAGTACTTC. The full variable domain, its missing parts supplied by reference TRBV5-8 and TRBJ2-5, is EAGVTQSPTHLIKTRGQQATLRCSPISGHTSVYWYQQALGLGLQFLLWYDEGEERNRGNFPPRFSGRQFPNYSSELNVNALELEDSALYLCASSLDVVGEGETQYFGPGTRLLVL.

This clonotype has at least ten counts. In DNA form, the CDR3 reads TGTGCCAGCAGCTTACTAGCGGGAGAGGGGTACGAGCAGTACTTC. Encoded protein: CASSLLAGEGYEQYF. The J gene is TRBJ2-7, the V gene TRBV7-2, with 10 nucleotides matching TRBD2. Germline-derived CDR1 and CDR2 are SGHTA and FQGNSA. V shed 2 bases and J 4 bases; nucleotides not matched to a gene: 5. The CDR3 totals 15 residues.

This clonotype was picked up many times. This rearrangement joins TRBV28 to TRBJ2-1; 8 bases are a match to TRBD2. The CDR3 totals 15 residues. Per the germline V gene, CDR1 is MDHEN and CDR2 is SYDVKM. V was clipped by 3 bases and J by 7 bases; unmatched bases: 8. CDR3 bases: TGTGCCAGCAGTTTTGGTAGCGGGGTATTTAATGAGCAGTTCTTC. Translated, it gives CASSFGSGVFNEQFF.

This clonotype has more than one count but fewer than ten. The chain is built from TRBV19 and TRBJ2-7; D not certain. The CDR3 runs 16 residues. V lost 5 bases, J lost 2 bases, and 19 bases lay in between. The germline CDR1 and CDR2 sequences are LNHDA and SQIVND (reference sequence). The CDR3 sequence: CASSATGPPWAYEQYF. The CDR3 DNA follows: TGTGCCAGTAGTGCTACCGGGCCGCCGTGGGCCTACGAGCAGTACTTC.

This clonotype was detected many times. The chain recombines TRBV5-1 with TRBJ1-1; TRBD1 matches 10 bases. V was pared by 1 base and J by 6 bases, with 6 bases of the junction left unmatched. CDR1 and CDR2 from the germline V gene are SGHRS and YFSETQ. CDR3 length equals 15 residues. Here the CDR3 reads CASSLWTGGRPEAFF. CDR3 bases: TGCGCCAGCAGCTTGTGGACAGGGGGTCGACCTGAAGCTTTCTTT.

This clonotype was detected many times. CDR3 nucleotide sequence: TGCAGTGCTACCTCACTAGCGGGAGTAGGAGATACGCAGTATTTT. Its protein product is CSATSLAGVGDTQYF. The chain combines TRBV20-1 with TRBJ2-3, with 11 nucleotides matching TRBD2. Germline CDR1 DFQATT, CDR2 SNEGSKA (reference sequence). The CDR3 contains 15 residues. Germline trimming cut 4 bases from V and 5 bases from J; bases unmatched to any gene: 8.

As to this clonotype: This may be a read error: a much more frequent sequence differs by one nucleotide. The chain couples TRBV27 to TRBJ2-2, with D perhaps TRBD1 (6 bases). Germline CDR1 reads MNHEY; CDR2 reads SMNVEV (reference sequence). The CDR3 length is 16 residues. CDR3: CATAQRDIRNPGELFF. For the CDR3, the DNA is TGTGCCACCGCCCAACGGGACATAAGGAACCCCGGGGAGCTGTTTTTT.

This clonotype was observed a handful of times. The gene calls are TRBV6-2 or TRBV6-3 and TRBJ1-2; no definite D call. V shed 10 bases and J shed 2 bases, with 11 bases lying between them. The CDR3 extends over 12 amino acids. The germline gives CDR1 MNHEY, CDR2 SVGEGT. CDR3 amino acids: CATVTLNYGYTF. In nucleotides, the CDR3 is TGTGCCACCGTAACGCTGAACTATGGCTACACCTTC.

This clonotype was counted a few times. The V call is TRBV6-2 or TRBV6-3, the J call TRBJ1-1; D is possibly TRBD1 (6 bases). The CDR3 contains 13 residues. With 2 bases removed from V and 6 bases from J, the gap between germline ends came to 10 bases. Germline CDR1 and CDR2: MNHEY and SVGEGT. DNA for the CDR3: TGTGCCAGCAGTTACCTGGGGGCGGCTGAAGCTTTCTTT. Encoded protein: CASSYLGAAEAFF.

This sequence joins TRBV28 and TRBJ1-2; the D gene is possibly TRBD1 (5 bases). The CDR3 has 18 amino acids. V was shortened by 4 bases and J by 0 bases, with 21 bases between the two germline ends. Looked up from germline, CDR1 is MDHEN and CDR2 is SYDVKM. This CDR3 reads CASSSAPGGVSSNYGYTF. CDR3 nucleotide sequence: TGTGCCAGCAGTTCAGCCCCGGGAGGGGTTTCGTCTAACTATGGCTACACCTTC.

The chain carries TRBV30 and TRBJ2-5; D not certain. CDR1 and CDR2 (germline): GTSNPN, SVGIG (reference sequence). The length of the CDR3 is 13 residues. V shed 4 bases and J shed 9 bases, with 18 bases lying between them. CDR3 nucleotides: TGTGCCTGGACGACCCACAGTTACGAGCCCCAGTACTTC. Protein sequence: CAWTTHSYEPQYF. Looking up the rest from reference TRBV30 and TRBJ2-5 gives the full variable domain: SQTIHQWPATLVQPVGSPLSLECTVEGTSNPNLYWYRQAAGRGLQLLFYSVGIGQISSEVPQNLSASRPQDRQFILSSKKLLLSDSGFYLCAWTTHSYEPQYFGPGTRLLVL.

A remark on this clonotype: A much bigger clone sits one base away, suggesting this may be a read error. The chain has TRBV28 and TRBJ2-7, with unresolved D. Germline assignment: CDR1 MDHEN and CDR2 SYDVKM. V dropped 7 bases and J dropped 1 base, with 11 bases sitting between them. The CDR3 is 13 amino acids. Here the CDR3 DNA reads TGTGCCAGCAAATCCACCGGGTCCTACGAGCAGTACTTC. This encodes CASKSTGSYEQYF.

This clonotype showed up many times. The chain combines TRBV4-3 with TRBJ1-3; D is ambiguous. Trimming left V 0 bases short and J 4 bases short, with 7 bases between. The CDR3 spans 14 residues. Germline V gene data show CDR1 as LGHNA and CDR2 as YSLEER. In DNA form, the CDR3 reads TGCGCCAGCAGCCAAGATCGAGGCGGAAACACCATATATTTT. Residues: CASSQDRGGNTIYF.

V gene TRBV6-1 combines with J gene TRBJ1-1, with 9 bases identical to TRBD1. There are 18 residues in the CDR3. From germline, CDR1 is MNHNS and CDR2 SASEGT. The trim removed 4 bases at V and 5 bases at J, leaving 17 bases unmatched. CDR3 sequence: CASSANSGTGFFWTEAFF. The CDR3 region has the DNA TGTGCCAGCAGTGCTAATTCCGGGACAGGGTTTTTCTGGACTGAAGCTTTCTTT.

This clonotype was seen ten or more times. CDR3 DNA: TGTGCCAGCAGCGCAGACGGGGGCCACACAGATACGCAGTATTTT. Its translation is CASSADGGHTDTQYF. The chain employs TRBV9 and TRBJ2-3; D is possibly TRBD1 or TRBD2 (6 bases each). Germline V gives CDR1 SGDLS, CDR2 YYNGEE. CDR3 length equals 15 residues. V was cut by 3 bases and J by 2 bases, with 13 bases left in between.

For this clonotype: This may be a read error, as it is one base from a much larger clone. J is TRBJ2-1 and V is TRBV12-3 or TRBV12-4; D is unclear. There are 17 residues in the CDR3. The CDR3 DNA is TGTGCCGGCAGTTTAAGCTTGAGAGTAGAATCCTACAATGAGCAGTTCTTC. This sequence encodes CAGSLSLRVESYNEQFF.

The chain combines TRBV4-3 with TRBJ1-3; maybe TRBD1 (5 bases). Trimming removed 0 bases at V and 0 bases at J, with 15 bases between. The CDR3 runs 18 residues. Germline V lookup: CDR1 LGHNA, CDR2 YSLEER. The CDR3 loop reads CASSQDPLGASSGNTIYF. The CDR3 coding sequence is TGCGCCAGCAGCCAAGATCCCCTCGGGGCGAGCTCTGGAAACACCATATATTTT.